These T cell receptor beta chains were read from a single sample in a study of T cell responses to AZD1222 COVID-19 vaccine. Generated by immunoSEQ multiplex PCR, the TCRdb table keeps only in-frame clones and is missing some. The sample records 150,000 to 190,000 clones, around 87% being singletons. Sequenced here: peripheral blood, sampled 28 days after the second AZD1222 dose. These TCRs come from an adult who received the AZD1222 COVID-19 vaccine. Both conserved end residues are part of each CDR3. A D gene is named only where the DNA matches it firmly. Clone size is given for some rows only: seen once, a few or many times, or a class if the clone is expanded.

clone_size j_call d_call v_call cdr3_nt cdr3_aa
. TRBJ2-5 TRBD2 TRBV5-1 TGCGCCAGCAGCCCCGGAGGGCTAGCGGGAGGGCCGATCTTGGAGACCCAGTACTTC CASSPGGLAGGPILETQYF
. TRBJ2-1 . TRBV7-3 TGTGCCAGCAGCTTAGGGGGTAGGTCAAACAATGAGCAGTTCTTC CASSLGGRSNNEQFF
. TRBJ2-1 . TRBV5-1 TGCGCCAGCAGCTTGGAGTCCCCCTACAATGAGCAGTTCTTC CASSLESPYNEQFF
. TRBJ1-5 . TRBV3-1/TRBV3-2 TGTGCCAGCAGCCTCGGGACTCGCAATCAGCCCCAGCATTTT CASSLGTRNQPQHF
. TRBJ1-2 . TRBV7-9 TGTGCCAGCAGCTTAGGGGGCACTGGCGGCTACACCTTC CASSLGGTGGYTF
few TRBJ1-6 TRBD1 TRBV19 TGTGCCAGTAGTTCACCGGACAGGGCGAATTCACCCCTCCACTTT CASSSPDRANSPLHF
. TRBJ2-5 . TRBV7-2 TGTGCCAGCAGCTCCCCGACCGGGCTGGGGCTCGGGCAGACCCAGTACTTC CASSSPTGLGLGQTQYF
. TRBJ1-6 TRBD1 TRBV28 TGTGCCAGCACCTCAGGGGGGGGCTCCTATAATTCACCCCTCCACTTT CASTSGGGSYNSPLHF
. TRBJ1-4 TRBD1 TRBV2 TGTGCCAGCAGCCAAAGCCCCCGACAGGGGGAAAAACTGTTTTTT CASSQSPRQGEKLFF
once TRBJ2-3 TRBD2 TRBV10-3 TGTGCCACCAAACCCAGCGGGACGGGGAACACAGATACGCAGTATTTT CATKPSGTGNTDTQYF
. TRBJ2-7 TRBD1 TRBV7-8 TGTGCCAGCAGTTCCGGGACAGGGGCCGAGCAGTACTTC CASSSGTGAEQYF
. TRBJ1-1 . TRBV7-2 TGTGCCAGCAGCTTAGAAGGGAACACTGAAGCTTTCTTT CASSLEGNTEAFF
. TRBJ2-1 . TRBV5-1 TGCGCCAGCAGCCTCGGGAGTAGCTCCTACAATGAGCAGTTCTTC CASSLGSSSYNEQFF
. TRBJ2-2 . TRBV24-1 TGTGCCACCGGTCCACTAGCCGTCCCCGGGGAGCTGTTTTTT CATGPLAVPGELFF
few TRBJ1-6 . TRBV27 TGTGCCAGCAGTTTAAGGGGACCGAATTCACCCCTCCACTTT CASSLRGPNSPLHF
. TRBJ2-7 TRBD1 TRBV29-1 TGCAGCGTGGTCCCGGGACAGGGTTACGAGCAGTACTTC CSVVPGQGYEQYF
. TRBJ1-2 . TRBV6-5 TGTGCCAGCAGCCCCGTCTCAGTGAACTATGGCTACACCTTC CASSPVSVNYGYTF
. TRBJ1-1 . TRBV28 TGTGCCAGCAGCCGACAAGCGAACACTGAAGCTTTCTTT CASSRQANTEAFF
. TRBJ1-5 . TRBV18 TGTGCCAGCTCACCGGACACCGGGGATCAGCCCCAGCATTTT CASSPDTGDQPQHF
once TRBJ2-4 TRBD2 TRBV29-1 TGCAGCTTCCTAGCGGGAGTTGACATTCAGTACTTC CSFLAGVDIQYF
. TRBJ1-1 TRBD1 TRBV5-1 TGCGCCAGCAGCTTGAACACGAACAGGGGGAACACTGAAGCTTTCTTT CASSLNTNRGNTEAFF
. TRBJ2-7 TRBD2 TRBV14 TGTGCCAGCAGCCAGGCTAGCGGGGTCTACGAGCAGTACTTC CASSQASGVYEQYF
few TRBJ2-3 TRBD1 TRBV24-1 TGTGCCACCAGTGATTTCGGGACAGGGGAAGATACGCAGTATTTT CATSDFGTGEDTQYF
. TRBJ2-7 . TRBV20-1 TGCAGTGCTAGTGCACCCGGACAGAGAAGGCACGAGCAGTACTTC CSASAPGQRRHEQYF
. TRBJ2-3 TRBD1 TRBV11-2 TGTGCCAGCAGTCTAGACAGGGGGAGCACAGATACGCAGTATTTT CASSLDRGSTDTQYF
. TRBJ2-1 . TRBV7-9 TGTGCCAGCAGCTTAGGGGGCAGGGCGCATCACAATGAGCAGTTCTTC CASSLGGRAHHNEQFF
. TRBJ1-1 TRBD1 TRBV18 TGTGCCAGCTCACCAGAGGCGGGTCCGGGACAGGGGAACACTGAAGCTTTCTTT CASSPEAGPGQGNTEAFF
. TRBJ2-1 . TRBV10-3 TGTGCCGCCTCGCTAGGGTCCGGTCTTGAGCAGTTCTTC CAASLGSGLEQFF
once TRBJ1-2 . TRBV29-1 TGCAGCGTCTCCGACAGTAACTATGGCTACACCTTC CSVSDSNYGYTF
once TRBJ2-2 . TRBV21-1 TGTGCCAGGACTTTAGCGGGAGGGCCGCGAGAAACCGGGGAGCTGTTTTTT CARTLAGGPRETGELFF
. TRBJ1-1 . TRBV7-9 TGTGCCAGCAGCTTAGCGGATACAGGAGCTTTCTTT CASSLADTGAFF
. TRBJ2-3 TRBD2 TRBV7-2 TGTGCCAGCAGGACTAGCGGCACAGATACGCAGTATTTT CASRTSGTDTQYF
. TRBJ1-3 . TRBV6-5 TGTGCCAGCAGTTCAGGTTGGGGCAGGGCAGGAAACACCATATATTTT CASSSGWGRAGNTIYF